The entry below describes one TCR beta chain. No antigen is known for it. This sample was included in a study of cytomegalovirus exposure and HLA in healthy donors. Study observations and caveats: According to the study, 150 to 200 TCR beta chains were cytomegalovirus-associated.

The CDR3 has 15 amino acids. Per germline, CDR1 SGHNT and CDR2 YYREEE (reference sequence). With 0 bases clipped from V and 6 bases from J, the junction kept 6 bases outside the gene matches. Primers: 60 Vbeta forward and 13 Jbeta reverse. The protocol was immunoSEQ multiplex PCR, while the TCRdb copy is restricted to in-frame clones and leaves out a portion. The sample lists roughly 88,000 clones, just under 70% occurring once. J is TRBJ2-1 and V is TRBV5-4; 7 bases line up with TRBD2. The sequenced material came from PBMCs. The receptor's source is a man in his forties or fifties in good health and CMV-seronegative. The CDR3 spells CASSLEREAGNEQFF. CDR3 nucleotide sequence: TGTGCCAGCAGCTTGGAACGGGAGGCTGGCAATGAGCAGTTCTTC.